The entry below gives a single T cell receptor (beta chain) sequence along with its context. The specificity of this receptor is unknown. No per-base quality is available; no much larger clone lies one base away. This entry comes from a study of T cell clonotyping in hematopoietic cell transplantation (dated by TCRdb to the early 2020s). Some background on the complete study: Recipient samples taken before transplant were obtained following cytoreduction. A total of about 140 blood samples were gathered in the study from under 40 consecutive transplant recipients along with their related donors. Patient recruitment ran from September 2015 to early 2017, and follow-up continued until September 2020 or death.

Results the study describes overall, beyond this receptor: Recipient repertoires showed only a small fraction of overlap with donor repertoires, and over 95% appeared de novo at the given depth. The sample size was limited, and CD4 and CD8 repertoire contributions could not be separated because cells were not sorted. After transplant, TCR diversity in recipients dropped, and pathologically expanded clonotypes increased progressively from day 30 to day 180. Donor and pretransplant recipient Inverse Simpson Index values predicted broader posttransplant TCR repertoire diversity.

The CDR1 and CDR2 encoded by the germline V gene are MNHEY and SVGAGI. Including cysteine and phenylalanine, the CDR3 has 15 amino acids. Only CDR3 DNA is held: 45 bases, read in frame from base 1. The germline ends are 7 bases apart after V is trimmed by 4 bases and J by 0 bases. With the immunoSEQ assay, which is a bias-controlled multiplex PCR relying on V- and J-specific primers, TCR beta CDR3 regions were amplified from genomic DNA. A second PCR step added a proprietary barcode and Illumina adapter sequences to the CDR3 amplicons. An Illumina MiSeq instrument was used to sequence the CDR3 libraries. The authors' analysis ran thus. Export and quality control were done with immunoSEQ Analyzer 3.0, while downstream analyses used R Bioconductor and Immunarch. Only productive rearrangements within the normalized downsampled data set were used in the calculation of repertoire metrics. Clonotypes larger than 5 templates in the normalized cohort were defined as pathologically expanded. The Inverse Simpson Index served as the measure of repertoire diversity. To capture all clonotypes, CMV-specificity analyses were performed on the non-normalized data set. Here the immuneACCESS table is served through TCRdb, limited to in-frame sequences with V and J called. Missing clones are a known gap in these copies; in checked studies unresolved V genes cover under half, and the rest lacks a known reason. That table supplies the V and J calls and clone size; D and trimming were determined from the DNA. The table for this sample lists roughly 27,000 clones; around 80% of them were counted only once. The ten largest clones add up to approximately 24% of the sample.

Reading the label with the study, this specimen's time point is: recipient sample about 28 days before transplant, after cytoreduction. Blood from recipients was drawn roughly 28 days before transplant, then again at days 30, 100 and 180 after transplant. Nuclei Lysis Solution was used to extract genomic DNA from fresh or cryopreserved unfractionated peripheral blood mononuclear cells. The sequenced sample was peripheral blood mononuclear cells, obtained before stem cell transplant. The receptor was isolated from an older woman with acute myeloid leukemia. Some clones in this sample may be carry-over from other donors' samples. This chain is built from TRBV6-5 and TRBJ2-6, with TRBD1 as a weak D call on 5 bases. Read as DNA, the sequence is TGTGCCAGCAGTTCAGACAGCTCTGGGGCCAACGTCCTGACTTTC. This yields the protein CASSSDSSGANVLTF.